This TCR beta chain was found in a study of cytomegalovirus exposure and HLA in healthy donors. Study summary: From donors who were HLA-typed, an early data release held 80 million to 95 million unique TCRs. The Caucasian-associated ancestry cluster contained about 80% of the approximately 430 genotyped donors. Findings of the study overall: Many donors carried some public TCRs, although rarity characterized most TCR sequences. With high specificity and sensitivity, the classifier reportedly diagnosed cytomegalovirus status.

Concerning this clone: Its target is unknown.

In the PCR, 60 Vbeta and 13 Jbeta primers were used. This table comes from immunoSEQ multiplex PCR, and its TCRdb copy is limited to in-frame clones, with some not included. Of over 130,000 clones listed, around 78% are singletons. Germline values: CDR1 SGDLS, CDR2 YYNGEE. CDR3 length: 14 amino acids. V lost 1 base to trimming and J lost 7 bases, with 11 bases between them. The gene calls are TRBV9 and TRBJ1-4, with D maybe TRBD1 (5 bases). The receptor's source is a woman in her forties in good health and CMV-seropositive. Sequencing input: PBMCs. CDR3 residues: CASSVSSGIEKLFF. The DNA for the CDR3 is TGTGCCAGCAGCGTATCTTCAGGGATTGAAAAACTGTTTTTT.